The sequence of this TCR beta chain was determined in a study of metastatic and nonmetastatic thyroid tumors. Overall study: Comparative analysis of repertoires was undertaken across blood and tumor or nodule tissue obtained from malignant and benign thyroid patients. Overall study findings and caveats: It was reportedly found that TCR beta diversity was significantly higher in malignant thyroid tumors than in benign nodules, a difference seen in both blood and tumor samples.

This clone was detected ten times or more. No antigen is known for it. Per the original data handling: It was from CDR3 differences across clinicopathological groups that a distant-metastasis classifier for papillary thyroid cancer was built. TCRdb called clones again from the PCR reads with MiXCR. TCRdb assigned the V and J calls; the authors' analysis was not used. This table has 100,000 or so clones, approximately 15% appearing once. All patients reached thyroid surgery having received no treatment beforehand. Sample: blood. This receptor was taken from a female donor with papillary thyroid cancer or a benign thyroid nodule (not recorded which). Some clones in this sample may be carry-over from other donors' samples.

CDR3 loop: CASRRGQGGAYGYTF. CDR3 coding DNA: TGTGCCAGCAGACGCGGACAGGGGGGAGCCTATGGCTACACCTTC. This chain joins TRBV6-1 and TRBJ1-2, with TRBD1 identical over 10 bases. The CDR3 consists of 15 residues. Unmatched junction bases numbered 8, after V lost 6 bases and J lost 4 bases. The germline gives CDR1 MNHNS, CDR2 SASEGT.